The sequence of this T cell receptor beta chain was determined in a study of cytomegalovirus exposure and HLA in healthy donors. Study in general: When 350 to 500 donors were genotyped, about 80% of them were found to fall in the Caucasian-associated ancestry cluster.

Germline CDR1 SGHRS, CDR2 YFSETQ. V dropped 5 bases and J dropped 5; count of bases not matched to a gene: 4. This CDR3 comprises 14 residues. There are a few counts of this clone. Its antigen is currently unknown. 13 Jbeta primers and 60 Vbeta primers were used for the PCR. Sequencing was performed with immunoSEQ multiplex PCR; in TCRdb, only in-frame clones are kept and a portion is missing. The sample lists over 150,000 clones, over 75% occurring once. Study findings and constraints: Most TCR sequences were rare, but some public TCRs occurred in many donors. Upon later analysis, HLA-associated TCR beta chains proved more clonally expanded than other, equally common chains.

Specimen: PBMCs. The chain is built from TRBV5-1 and TRBJ2-2; 9 positions agree with TRBD2. This clonotype was obtained from a woman aged 40 to 50 in good health and CMV-seropositive. Here the CDR3 reads CASRYSGRTGELFF. The DNA of the CDR3 is TGCGCCAGCAGGTACAGCGGGAGGACCGGGGAGCTGTTTTTT.